This T cell receptor beta chain originates from a study of T cell repertoires in cytomegalovirus infection. The wider study: Both CMV infection and a matching HLA type were indicated by public TCR beta signatures.

TCRdb fed the reads into MiXCR, producing one record per CDR3 protein. The sample consists of around 310,000 distinct CDR3 sequences, roughly a sixth of them appearing once. The study, taken as a whole, reports: CMV-specific HLA-C-restricted TCR beta clonotypes dominated the ex vivo response.

In the case of this clonotype: Its antigen is unknown.

Trimming took off 3 bases at V and 5 bases at J, with 13 bases between the two ends. There are 15 residues in the CDR3. The rearrangement uses TRBV12-3 or TRBV12-4 and TRBJ2-2, with D unclear. The sample was PBMCs. The sequence was collected from a human donor in good health (CMV status not recorded). Some clones in this sample may be carry-over from other donors' samples. The DNA for the CDR3 is TGTGCCAGCAGTTTCGGTGCGCACGGGACCGGGGAGCTGTTTTTT. Its translation is CASSFGAHGTGELFF.